Each of the 11 T cell receptor beta chains below was sequenced from the same sample in a study of lymphopenia after photon versus proton radiotherapy. TCRdb's table, derived via immunoSEQ multiplex PCR, lists solely in-frame clones and lacks some. The profile shows approximately 65,000 clones, approximately 90% of them singletons. The specimen was peripheral blood, collected from a patient treated with photon-based radiotherapy. These receptor sequences come from a woman aged 70-85 years with pancreatic cancer.

This chain links TRBV19 with TRBJ1-2; D remains unclear. Germline V CDR1 and CDR2: LNHDA, SQIVND (reference sequence). The CDR3 contains 14 residues. V was clipped by 7 bases and J by 4 bases, with 16 bases between them. The CDR3 spells CASTPQSQIYGYTF. CDR3 coding DNA: TGTGCCAGTACCCCCCAATCACAGATCTATGGCTACACCTTC. Together with reference TRBV19 and TRBJ1-2, the CDR3 gives the full variable domain: DGGITQSPKYLFRKEGQNVTLSCEQNLNHDAMYWYRQDPGQGLRLIYYSQIVNDFQKGDIAEGYSVSREKKESFPLTVTSAQKNPTAFYLCASTPQSQIYGYTFGSGTRLTVV.

This CDR3 is CSGSRNADTQYF. CDR3 nucleotides: TGCAGCGGTTCCAGGAATGCGGATACGCAGTATTTT. The chain joins TRBV29-1 to TRBJ2-3; no definite D call. The V and J ends lost 7 bases and 6 bases respectively, with 14 bases between them. The CDR3 loop spans 12 amino acids. Per germline, CDR1 SQVTM and CDR2 ANQGSEA.

This clone was detected once. The V call is TRBV2, the J call TRBJ2-3, with D perhaps being TRBD1 or TRBD2 (5 bases each). This CDR3 region has 14 residues. The germline V and J ends were trimmed by 4 bases and 0 bases, with 8 bases remaining between them. CDR1 and CDR2 (germline): SNHLY, FYNNEI. CDR3 DNA: TGTGCCAGCAGTGCCGGGGCTAGCACAGATACGCAGTATTTT. Its protein is CASSAGASTDTQYF.

The chain links TRBV28 to TRBJ2-5; 9 bases are a match to TRBD1. After removal of 2 bases from V and 0 bases from J, the junction contained 22 bases not matched to a gene. The CDR3 runs to 22 residues. Germline V gene lookup returns CDR1 MDHEN and CDR2 SYDVKM. The CDR3 region is CASSLDNPGQGIRALYQETQYF. CDR3 coding DNA: TGTGCCAGCAGTTTAGATAATCCGGGACAGGGTATCAGAGCTCTCTACCAAGAGACCCAGTACTTC.

This rearrangement joins TRBV5-1 to TRBJ1-2; 10 bases align to TRBD1. Trimming removed 4 bases from V and 8 bases from J; junction bases left unmatched: 8. CDR3 length: 14 amino acids. CDR1 and CDR2 (germline): SGHRS, YFSETQ. The CDR3 nucleotides are TGCGCCAGCAGCCCCGAGACAGGGGGCTCCGGCTACACCTTC. Translating gives CASSPETGGSGYTF.

The chain employs TRBV9 and TRBJ1-2; no reliable D call. This CDR3 is built from 16 residues. V was pared by 4 bases and J by 4 bases, with 20 bases between. Germline CDR1 reads SGDLS; CDR2 reads YYNGEE. CDR3 region: CASSPRGRPASYGYTF. As DNA, the CDR3 is TGTGCCAGCAGCCCACGAGGGCGCCCAGCAAGCTATGGCTACACCTTC.

The chain couples TRBV28 to TRBJ2-7, with D uncertain. The V end was cut by 6 bases, the J end by 0 bases, with 9 bases between. Germline V gives CDR1 MDHEN, CDR2 SYDVKM. The CDR3 runs 13 residues. CDR3 DNA sequence: TGTGCCAGCAGACCCGCCGTCTCCTACGAGCAGTACTTC. Amino acids: CASRPAVSYEQYF.

The J gene is TRBJ2-1, the V gene TRBV28; TRBD1 matches 8 bases. J was trimmed by 7 bases and V by 6 bases; bases with no gene match: 5. Germline-derived CDR1 and CDR2 are MDHEN and SYDVKM. The CDR3 runs 13 residues. The CDR3 DNA follows: TGTGCCAGCAGGGACAGGGCGGGGAATGAGCAGTTCTTC. Translation gives CASRDRAGNEQFF.

This chain links TRBV14 with TRBJ1-1, with D maybe TRBD1 (6 bases). This CDR3 is 15 amino acids long. CDR1 and CDR2 (germline): SGHDN, FVKESK. Trimming left V 4 bases short and J 5 bases short, with 17 bases between. In nucleotides, the CDR3 is TGTGCCAGCAGCCGACGTACGGGGGCCAGGACTGAAGCTTTCTTT. Translation: CASSRRTGARTEAFF. The whole variable domain, filled in from reference TRBV14 and TRBJ1-1, reads EAGVTQFPSHSVIEKGQTVTLRCDPISGHDNLYWYRRVMGKEIKFLLHFVKESKQDESGMPNNRFLAERTGGTYSTLKVQPAELEDSGVYFCASSRRTGARTEAFFGQGTRLTVV.

The J gene is TRBJ1-5, the V gene TRBV19; 10 bases match TRBD1. The CDR3 length is 16 residues. Trimming cost V 0 bases and J 2 bases; bases outside gene matches: 1. Germline V gives CDR1 LNHDA, CDR2 SQIVND (reference sequence). The CDR3 here is CASSIDGTGGNQPQHF. CDR3 nucleotides: TGTGCCAGTAGTATAGATGGGACAGGGGGCAATCAGCCCCAGCATTTT.

V usage is TRBV9 and J usage is TRBJ2-2; maybe TRBD1 (6 bases). Trimming cost V 0 bases and J 6 bases, with 12 bases left between them. This CDR3 is built from 15 residues. The germline CDR1 and CDR2 sequences are SGDLS and YYNGEE. The CDR3 DNA is TGTGCCAGCAGCGTAGCTACAGGGTGGCCCGGGGAGCTGTTTTTT. Translation: CASSVATGWPGELFF. The full variable domain, its missing parts supplied by reference TRBV9 and TRBJ2-2, is DSGVTQTPKHLITATGQRVTLRCSPRSGDLSVYWYQQSLDQGLQFLIQYYNGEERAKGNILERFSAQQFPDLHSELNLSSLELGDSALYFCASSVATGWPGELFFGEGSRLTVL.